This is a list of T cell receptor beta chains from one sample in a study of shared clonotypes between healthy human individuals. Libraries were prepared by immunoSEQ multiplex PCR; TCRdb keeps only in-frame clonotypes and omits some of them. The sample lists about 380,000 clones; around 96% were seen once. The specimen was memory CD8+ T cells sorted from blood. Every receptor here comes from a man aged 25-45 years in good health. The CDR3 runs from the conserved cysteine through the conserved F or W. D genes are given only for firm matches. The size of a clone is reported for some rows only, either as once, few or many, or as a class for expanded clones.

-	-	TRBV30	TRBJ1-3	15	CAWSQKRGNGNTIYF	TGTGCCTGGAGTCAAAAGCGGGGTAATGGAAACACCATATATTTT
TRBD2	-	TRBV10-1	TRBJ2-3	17	CASSEFNLAGGTDTQYF	TGCGCCAGCAGTGAGTTTAACCTAGCGGGAGGAACAGATACGCAGTATTTT
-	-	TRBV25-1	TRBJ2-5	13	CASSEYPVETQYF	TGTGCCAGCAGTGAATACCCTGTAGAGACCCAGTACTTC
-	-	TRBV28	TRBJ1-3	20	CASKEEDPIPFPSSGNTIYF	TGTGCCAGCAAGGAGGAAGATCCAATTCCTTTCCCTTCCTCTGGAAACACCATATATTTT
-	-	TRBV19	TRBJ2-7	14	CASSRSSLPYEQYF	TGTGCCAGTAGTAGGTCCAGCCTGCCCTACGAGCAGTACTTC
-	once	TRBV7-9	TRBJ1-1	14	CASSLGGGNTEAFF	TGTGCCAGCAGCTTAGGGGGAGGGAACACTGAAGCTTTCTTT
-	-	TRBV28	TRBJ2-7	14	CASAGPIHSYEQYF	TGTGCCAGTGCGGGCCCTATTCATTCCTACGAGCAGTACTTC
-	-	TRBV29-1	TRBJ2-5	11	CSVGWSATQYF	TGCAGCGTTGGCTGGTCCGCGACCCAGTACTTC
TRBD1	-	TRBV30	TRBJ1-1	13	CAWLGQLNTEAFF	TGTGCCTGGCTGGGACAGTTGAACACTGAAGCTTTCTTT
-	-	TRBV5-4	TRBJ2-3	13	CASSLAPADTQYF	TGTGCCAGCAGCTTGGCCCCCGCAGATACGCAGTATTTT
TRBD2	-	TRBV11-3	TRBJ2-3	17	CASSDNSGRPAPDTQYF	TGTGCCAGCAGCGACAATAGCGGGAGGCCTGCCCCAGATACGCAGTATTTT
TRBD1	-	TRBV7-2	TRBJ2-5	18	CASSLGLAGGFFQETQYF	TGTGCCAGCAGCTTAGGTCTGGCAGGGGGTTTTTTCCAAGAGACCCAGTACTTC
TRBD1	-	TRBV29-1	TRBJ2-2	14	CSVEGTGRHGELFF	TGCAGCGTTGAAGGGACAGGGCGACACGGGGAGCTGTTTTTT
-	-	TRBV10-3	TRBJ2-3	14	CAISESATTDTQYF	TGTGCCATCAGTGAGTCGGCCACCACAGATACGCAGTATTTT